The 31 T cell receptor beta chains below were found in one sample sequenced in a study of T cells in Graves' hyperthyroidism and ophthalmopathy. Amplified regions were TCR beta CDR3 sequences from RNA transcripts. HTBI primers were the set used in a first-round RT-PCR of the TCR CDR3. TCRdb independently ran MiXCR on the multiplex PCR reads; one entry per CDR3 protein. The table has about 500,000 distinct CDR3 sequences, 17% seen once; the top ten hold under 20%. Input material: blood. Every receptor here comes from a woman younger than 30 with Graves' ophthalmopathy.

This clonotype showed up many times. The chain employs TRBV7-9 and TRBJ2-7, with 10 nucleotides matching TRBD2. The CDR3 runs 15 residues. Germline CDR1 reads SEHNR; CDR2 reads FQNEAQ (reference sequence). V lost 5 bases to trimming and J lost 3 bases; unmatched junction nucleotides: 7. The CDR3 is CASSHPSGGNYEQYF. The CDR3 region has the DNA TGTGCCAGCAGCCATCCTAGCGGGGGTAACTACGAGCAGTACTTC.

This clonotype was seen only a few times. The chain links TRBV29-1 to TRBJ1-1; tentative D call: TRBD1 (5 bases). Deletions cut 5 bases from V and 2 bases from J, with 9 bases between. The CDR3 runs to 12 residues. CDR1 is SQVTM and CDR2 is ANQGSEA in the germline V gene. CDR3 protein: CSVLTVNTEAFF. DNA for the CDR3: TGCAGCGTTTTGACAGTCAACACTGAAGCTTTCTTT.

This clonotype showed up just a few times. The rearrangement joins TRBV6-5 to TRBJ2-1; D gene ambiguous. The CDR3 is made up of 15 amino acids. Germline V lookup: CDR1 MNHEY, CDR2 SVGAGI. Between the trimmed V and J ends, which lost 2 bases and 5 bases, there was a span of 13 bases. The CDR3 here is CASSYQPAPNNEQFF. DNA for the CDR3: TGTGCCAGCAGTTACCAGCCAGCGCCCAACAATGAGCAGTTCTTC.

The chain links TRBV20-1 to TRBJ2-1, with D perhaps given as TRBD1 or TRBD2 (5 bases each). The germline V and J ends were trimmed by 6 bases and 0 bases, with 15 bases remaining between them. The length of the CDR3 is 15 residues. Germline CDR1 DFQATT, CDR2 SNEGSKA (reference sequence). This CDR3 is CSAGTALSSYNEQFF. DNA of the CDR3: TGCAGTGCCGGGACGGCGCTGAGCTCCTACAATGAGCAGTTCTTC.

This clonotype occurred many times. The genes are TRBV7-2 and TRBJ1-5; 10 bases are a match to TRBD1. V lost 2 bases to trimming and J lost 3 bases; unmatched junction nucleotides: 4. The CDR3 covers 16 residues. CDR1 is SGHTA, CDR2 FQGNSA, per germline. CDR3 amino acids: CASSLMGQGNNQPQHF. DNA of the CDR3: TGTGCCAGCAGCTTAATGGGACAGGGGAACAATCAGCCCCAGCATTTT.

The V call is TRBV7-9, the J call TRBJ1-5; D ambiguous. V lost 5 bases to trimming and J lost 4 bases, with 12 bases between them. The CDR3 covers 14 residues. Germline CDR1 SEHNR, CDR2 FQNEAQ (reference sequence). The CDR3 spells CASSLTDQNQPQHF. CDR3 DNA: TGTGCCAGCAGCCTAACGGACCAAAATCAGCCCCAGCATTTT.

This chain connects TRBV5-8 to TRBJ2-2, with 10 bases lining up with TRBD2. CDR1 is SGHTS, CDR2 YDEGEE, per germline. The CDR3 runs to 17 residues. With V trimmed by 4 bases and J by 4 bases, 10 bases remained unmatched. The CDR3, as DNA: TGTGCCAGCAGCCGTGAACGGACTAGCGGAGTCACCGGGGAGCTGTTTTTT. Its protein is CASSRERTSGVTGELFF. The complete variable domain, with remaining parts taken from reference TRBV5-8 and TRBJ2-2, reads EAGVTQSPTHLIKTRGQQATLRCSPISGHTSVYWYQQALGLGLQFLLWYDEGEERNRGNFPPRFSGRQFPNYSSELNVNALELEDSALYLCASSRERTSGVTGELFFGEGSRLTVL.

This clonotype has just a few counts. The chain carries TRBV15 and TRBJ2-1; D unresolved. This CDR3 contains 15 residues. The germline gives CDR1 LNHNV, CDR2 YYDKDF (reference sequence). Trimming pared 0 bases from V and 2 bases from J, leaving 8 bases between. The chain's CDR3 is CATSRDRGPYNEQFF. The CDR3 region has the DNA TGTGCCACCAGCAGAGATAGAGGCCCCTACAATGAGCAGTTCTTC.

This clonotype was seen at least ten times. The rearrangement joins TRBV12-3 or TRBV12-4 to TRBJ1-1; D is ambiguous. There are 13 residues in the CDR3. V lost 3 bases to trimming and J lost 5 bases, with 10 bases between them. The CDR3 DNA reads TGTGCCAGCAGTTTCAAGAGGGTAACTGAAGCTTTCTTT. This translates into CASSFKRVTEAFF.

This clonotype occurred many times. The chain combines TRBV6-1 with TRBJ2-5, with 7 bases matching TRBD1. Losses at the gene ends were 6 bases for V and 3 bases for J; bases not matched to a gene: 13. Germline V gene sequence: CDR1 MNHNS, CDR2 SASEGT. This CDR3 is built from 16 residues. CDR3 in amino acids: CASSGIVKGAEETQYF. In DNA form, the CDR3 reads TGTGCCAGCAGCGGTATAGTGAAGGGGGCGGAAGAGACCCAGTACTTC.

The V gene is TRBV5-5, the J gene TRBJ2-7; no definite D call. The ends were cut back, 0 bases at V and 4 bases at J, with 20 bases in the middle. This CDR3 comprises 17 residues. Germline CDR1 SGHKS, CDR2 YYEKEE (reference sequence). The CDR3: CASSLEGLRRLTYEQYF. The CDR3 coding sequence is TGTGCCAGCAGCTTGGAAGGGTTGAGAAGACTTACTTACGAGCAGTACTTC.

This clonotype was detected many times. CDR3 DNA sequence: TGTGCCAGCAAGACGAGACTAGCGGGAACCAATGAGCAGTTCTTC. Protein product: CASKTRLAGTNEQFF. J is TRBJ2-1 and V is TRBV27; 11 nucleotides agree with TRBD2. Germline lookup yields CDR1 MNHEY and CDR2 SMNVEV (reference sequence). This CDR3 region has 15 residues. Trimming removed 7 bases from V and 6 bases from J; junction bases left unmatched: 8.

This clonotype was picked up many times. The chain uses TRBV3-1 and TRBJ1-2; 9 positions agree with TRBD1. V lost 4 bases and J lost 1; bases outside the gene matches: 4. The germline V gene encodes CDR1 LGHDT and CDR2 YNNKEL (reference sequence). This CDR3 contains 15 residues. The CDR3 nucleotides are TGTGCCAGCAGCCCATGGACAGGGGATAACTATGGCTACACCTTC. Its translation is CASSPWTGDNYGYTF.

This clonotype was counted a few times. The chain recombines TRBV27 with TRBJ2-5; 10 bases fit TRBD2. The CDR3 has 14 residues. CDR1 and CDR2 (germline): MNHEY, SMNVEV (reference sequence). Trimming at V came to 6 bases and at J to 4 bases, leaving 5 bases not matched to a gene. CDR3 sequence (DNA): TGTGCCAGCAGAGTAGCGGGAGGACGAGAGACCCAGTACTTC. Protein product: CASRVAGGRETQYF.

In this sample, this clonotype turned up many times. The rearrangement joins TRBV7-9 to TRBJ1-1, with D possibly being TRBD1 (5 bases). This CDR3 has 12 residues. CDR1 SEHNR and CDR2 FQNEAQ come from the germline V gene (reference sequence). V was clipped by 8 bases and J by 4 bases, with 11 bases between them. The CDR3 loop reads CASQGAGTEAFF. For the CDR3, the DNA is TGTGCCAGCCAGGGTGCCGGCACTGAAGCTTTCTTT.

Note on this clonotype: One junction end does not reproduce the germline sequence, and a read error may be involved. V and J are TRBV6-2 or TRBV6-3 and TRBJ2-7, with unresolved D. CDR1 MNHEY and CDR2 SVGEGT come from the germline V gene. This CDR3 region has 16 residues. CDR3 region: CVSSYGRTYGTYEQYF. DNA for the CDR3: TGTGTCAGCAGTTATGGACGGACCTACGGCACCTACGAGCAGTACTTC.

This clonotype was recorded many times. This chain joins TRBV20-1 and TRBJ2-3; 9 bases match TRBD2. The CDR3 is 15 residues long. From germline, CDR1 is DFQATT and CDR2 SNEGSKA (reference sequence). The V segment lost 3 bases and the J segment 3 bases; nucleotides outside the gene matches: 7. This CDR3 reads CSASSLAGRTDTQYF. Written as DNA, the CDR3 is TGCAGTGCTAGTTCGCTAGCGGGGAGGACAGATACGCAGTATTTT.

This clonotype has ten or more counts. V gene TRBV28 combines with J gene TRBJ2-3; D remains unclear. Germline-derived CDR1 and CDR2 are MDHEN and SYDVKM. The CDR3 has 11 amino acids. V was pared by 7 bases and J by 2 bases, with 4 bases between. As DNA, the CDR3 is TGTGCCAGCACCGACACAGATACGCAGTATTTT. This gives the protein CASTDTDTQYF. The variable domain in full, completed from reference TRBV28 and TRBJ2-3, reads DVKVTQSSRYLVKRTGEKVFLECVQDMDHENMFWYRQDPGLGLRLIYFSYDVKMKEKGDIPEGYSVSREKKERFSLILESASTNQTSMYLCASTDTDTQYFGPGTRLTVL.

The V and J genes are TRBV7-9 and TRBJ1-5, with D maybe TRBD1 (5 bases). V dropped 5 bases and J dropped 2 bases, with 13 bases sitting between them. The CDR3 is 15 residues long. The germline CDR1 and CDR2 sequences are SEHNR and FQNEAQ (reference sequence). CDR3 nucleotides: TGTGCCAGCAGCGTACAAGGGGCTGGCAATCAGCCCCAGCATTTT. Translation: CASSVQGAGNQPQHF.

The sample holds many counts of this clonotype. The chain couples TRBV20-1 to TRBJ1-1; D gene uncertain. The length of the CDR3 is 11 residues. Germline values: CDR1 DFQATT, CDR2 SNEGSKA (reference sequence). V lost 4 bases and J lost 5, with 8 bases in between. The CDR3: CSATSGTEAFF. In DNA form, the CDR3 reads TGCAGTGCTACCTCGGGAACTGAAGCTTTCTTT.

This rearrangement joins TRBV5-4 to TRBJ1-2; D is undetermined. The CDR3 covers 15 residues. V lost 4 bases and J 4 bases, leaving 17 bases between the germline ends. The germline V gene has CDR1 SGHNT and CDR2 YYREEE (reference sequence). The CDR3 DNA follows: TGTGCCAGCAGCCTCTCCACCTCAGGAACCTATGGCTACACCTTC. Translating gives CASSLSTSGTYGYTF.

The chain links TRBV11-2 to TRBJ2-1, with 13 bases identical to TRBD2. From germline, CDR1 is SGHAT and CDR2 FQNNGV. The CDR3 sequence is 18 residues long. V trimming: 5 bases; J trimming: 4 bases; junction bases outside the gene matches: 11. CDR3 loop: CASSIGLAGDNFYNEQFF. The CDR3 nucleotides read TGTGCCAGCAGCATCGGACTAGCGGGGGACAATTTTTACAATGAGCAGTTCTTC.

The sample holds many counts of this clonotype. V usage is TRBV2 and J usage is TRBJ2-3; D ambiguous. Germline V lookup: CDR1 SNHLY, CDR2 FYNNEI. The CDR3 contains 15 residues. Trimming pared 5 bases from V and 2 bases from J, leaving 14 bases between. CDR3 in amino acids: CASSSWVASTDTQYF. The CDR3 DNA sequence: TGTGCCAGCAGTTCCTGGGTAGCATCCACAGATACGCAGTATTTT.

This clonotype was detected many times. This sequence joins TRBV30 and TRBJ1-1; TRBD1 aligns across 8 bases. Germline V gene lookup returns CDR1 GTSNPN and CDR2 SVGIG (reference sequence). The CDR3 extends over 12 amino acids. V trimming: 1 base; J trimming: 11 bases; junction bases outside the gene matches: 6. CDR3 in DNA: TGTGCCTGGAGTGGGACAGGGAGTTTCGCTTTCTTT. Translated, it gives CAWSGTGSFAFF.

This clonotype showed up just a few times. Relative to the germline gene, one junction end is altered; a read error may explain this. Here the CDR3 DNA reads TGTGCCAGCAGTCTCGGGGGTTTCAATGAGCAGTTCTTC. Residues: CASSLGGFNEQFF. The genes are TRBV5-1 and TRBJ2-1, with D perhaps matching TRBD2 (6 bases). The CDR3 has 13 amino acids. Germline CDR1 and CDR2: SGHRS and YFSETQ.

This clonotype was observed a few times. V is TRBV6-1 and J is TRBJ2-1; D may match TRBD1 or TRBD2 (5 bases each). The CDR3 runs to 13 residues. Germline V gene data show CDR1 as MNHNS and CDR2 as SASEGT. The V end was cut by 6 bases, the J end by 15 bases, with 21 bases between. The CDR3 bases are TGTGCCAGCAGCCCCTCTAGGTGGGGGATCGCGTTCTTC. This gives the protein CASSPSRWGIAFF.

The chain uses TRBV11-2 and TRBJ2-1, with D unclear. The J call is doubtful: the DNA matches TRBJ2-7 better. CDR3 length: 15 residues. CDR1 is SGHAT, CDR2 FQNNGV, per germline. The DNA of the CDR3 is TGTGCCAGCAGCTTAGAGGGCAGCTCCTACAATGAGCAGTACTTC. Translation: CASSLEGSSYNEQYF.

This chain uses TRBV4-1 with TRBJ1-5; tentatively, D is TRBD1 (5 bases). Trimming removed 0 bases from V and 1 base from J, with 7 bases in between. CDR3 length equals 15 residues. The V gene's germline CDR1 is MGHRA and CDR2 YSYEKL. CDR3 DNA: TGCGCCAGCAGCCAAGATGCAGGGAGCAATCAGCCCCAGCATTTT. Encoded protein: CASSQDAGSNQPQHF.

In its sample, this clonotype was seen many times. This sequence joins TRBV12-3 or TRBV12-4 and TRBJ1-6; 9 bases agree with TRBD1. CDR3 length equals 16 residues. Trimming took 1 base from V and 10 from J; bases not matched to a gene: 8. The CDR3 DNA reads TGTGCCAGCAGTTTAGTAGTACAGGGGGCATCGTCACCCCTCCACTTT. Amino acid sequence: CASSLVVQGASSPLHF.

The chain is built from TRBV28 and TRBJ1-2, with D possibly matching TRBD1 (6 bases). The length of the CDR3 is 14 residues. Germline V gene sequence: CDR1 MDHEN, CDR2 SYDVKM. Trimming removed 5 bases at V and 4 bases at J, with 14 bases between. In DNA, the CDR3 is TGTGCCAGCAGTCCCAGGCAGGACAGCTATGGCTACACCTTC. This gives the protein CASSPRQDSYGYTF.

This clonotype occurred a few times. The J gene is TRBJ2-6, the V gene TRBV19; D is possibly TRBD2 (5 bases). The germline CDR1 and CDR2 sequences are LNHDA and SQIVND (reference sequence). The V gene lost 6 bases and the J gene lost 10 bases, with 16 bases spanning the gap. This CDR3 has 14 amino acids. The CDR3 DNA is TGTGCCAGTAGCGACGGGAAACGTGGGAACGTCCTGACTTTC. It specifies CASSDGKRGNVLTF. The full variable domain, completed using reference TRBV19 and TRBJ2-6, is DGGITQSPKYLFRKEGQNVTLSCEQNLNHDAMYWYRQDPGQGLRLIYYSQIVNDFQKGDIAEGYSVSREKKESFPLTVTSAQKNPTAFYLCASSDGKRGNVLTFGAGSRLTVL.